Presented here are 21 T cell receptor beta chains from one specimen sequenced in a study of blood T cell repertoires in COVID-19. Sequenced by immunoSEQ multiplex PCR; TCRdb stores in-frame clones only, minus some. The sample holds roughly 120,000 clones, approximately 84% seen once. The sample consisted of peripheral blood. The source of these receptors is a man between 65 and 85 years old with acute or convalescent COVID-19.

This chain connects TRBV2 to TRBJ1-4, with D tentatively TRBD1 (5 bases). This CDR3 is built from 12 residues. The V gene's germline CDR1 is SNHLY and CDR2 FYNNEI. The ends were cut back, 11 bases at V and 0 bases at J, with 7 bases in the middle. The chain's CDR3 is CAGAATNEKLFF. DNA for the CDR3: TGTGCCGGGGCTGCAACTAATGAAAAACTGTTTTTT.

The chain carries TRBV6-5 and TRBJ1-1, with 7 bases fitting TRBD1. CDR3 length: 13 residues. Germline V lookup: CDR1 MNHEY, CDR2 SVGAGI. The J segment lost 5 bases and the V segment lost 8 bases, leaving 8 bases of the junction unmatched. This chain's CDR3 is CASFEGARTEAFF. CDR3 coding DNA: TGTGCCAGCTTTGAGGGGGCTCGTACTGAAGCTTTCTTT.

The CDR3 region is CASSPGQPGQRNEKLFF. The CDR3 region has the DNA TGCGCCAGCAGCCCCGGTCAACCGGGACAGAGAAATGAAAAACTGTTTTTT. The chain employs TRBV5-1 and TRBJ1-4, with TRBD1 matching 7 bases. Trimming took 4 bases from V and 5 from J; bases not matched to a gene: 14. Germline assignment: CDR1 SGHRS and CDR2 YFSETQ. The CDR3 runs 17 residues.

This chain connects TRBV5-4 to TRBJ1-1; the D gene is possibly TRBD1 (6 bases). This CDR3 has 15 residues. CDR1 is SGHNT, CDR2 YYREEE, per germline (reference sequence). V lost 0 bases, J lost 4 bases, and 13 bases lay in between. The CDR3 DNA is TGTGCCAGCAGCTTGGCGGGACAATTAGGCACTGAAGCTTTCTTT. It codes for CASSLAGQLGTEAFF.

This clone was observed a few times. The V call is TRBV7-2, the J call TRBJ1-2; TRBD1 agrees at 7 bases. This CDR3 is 15 amino acids long. The V gene end was trimmed by 3 bases and the J gene end by 5 bases; junction bases not matched to a gene: 9. Germline V gene data show CDR1 as SGHTA and CDR2 as FQGNSA. The CDR3, as DNA: TGTGCCAGCAGCTTCGCCGACAGGGAACTATATGGCTACACCTTC. The encoded protein is CASSFADRELYGYTF.

The CDR3 protein is CASSEAGQGMTYEQYF. The DNA for the CDR3 is TGTGCCAGCAGTGAAGCTGGACAGGGGATGACCTACGAGCAGTACTTC. The chain joins TRBV6-1 to TRBJ2-7; 9 nucleotides agree with TRBD1. From germline, CDR1 is MNHNS and CDR2 SASEGT. This CDR3 is built from 16 residues. V lost 0 bases, J lost 2 bases, and 5 bases stayed unmatched.

The chain uses TRBV27 and TRBJ2-7; the match to TRBD1 covers 10 bases. The CDR3 extends over 14 amino acids. The J segment lost 6 bases and the V segment lost 2 bases, leaving 4 bases of the junction unmatched. From germline, CDR1 is MNHEY and CDR2 SMNVEV (reference sequence). The CDR3 DNA reads as TGTGCCAGCAGTTTAGGGACAGGGGATACCGAGCAGTACTTC. Translated, it gives CASSLGTGDTEQYF.

The chain uses TRBV5-4 and TRBJ1-2; weak D call: TRBD1 (6 bases). The CDR3 has 16 amino acids. Between the trimmed V and J ends, which lost 3 bases and 0 bases, there was a span of 15 bases. Germline CDR1 is SGHNT and CDR2 is YYREEE (reference sequence). Here the CDR3 reads CASSWPGQPSNYGYTF. The CDR3 DNA follows: TGTGCCAGCAGCTGGCCCGGACAGCCCTCTAACTATGGCTACACCTTC.

J is TRBJ2-7 and V is TRBV5-1; no clear D. Trimming stripped 3 bases from V and 3 bases from J, with 13 bases between. CDR1 SGHRS and CDR2 YFSETQ come from the germline V gene. The CDR3 has 14 residues. The CDR3 DNA sequence: TGCGCCAGCAGCTCCGGCAGATCGGGCTACGAGCAGTACTTC. This translates into CASSSGRSGYEQYF.

This sequence joins TRBV2 and TRBJ2-1; TRBD2 matches 16 bases. The CDR3 sequence is 17 residues long. Germline V gene lookup returns CDR1 SNHLY and CDR2 FYNNEI. V lost 10 bases, J lost 2 bases, and 8 bases stayed unmatched. The CDR3 is CANTGLAGGEAYNEQFF. The CDR3 DNA reads TGTGCCAATACGGGACTAGCGGGGGGGGAGGCCTACAATGAGCAGTTCTTC.

The V call is TRBV7-2, the J call TRBJ2-3, with TRBD2 matching 7 bases. Germline-derived CDR1 and CDR2 are SGHTA and FQGNSA. The CDR3 totals 16 residues. The junction had 13 bases not matched to a gene; V was cut back by 5 bases and J by 5 bases. The CDR3 bases are TGTGCCAGCAGCAAGGTTGGGGGGGTAATAGGAGATACGCAGTATTTT. Its protein product is CASSKVGGVIGDTQYF.

The J gene is TRBJ2-3, the V gene TRBV6-5; D ambiguous. CDR3 length: 13 residues. CDR1 MNHEY and CDR2 SVGAGI come from the germline V gene. V was clipped by 8 bases and J by 3 bases, with 12 bases between them. The chain's CDR3 is CASARLVTDTQYF. DNA for the CDR3: TGTGCCAGCGCGAGGTTGGTGACAGATACGCAGTATTTT.

This rearrangement joins TRBV11-2 to TRBJ1-2; 9 bases are shared with TRBD1. V lost 5 bases to trimming and J lost 9 bases; unmatched junction nucleotides: 13. Germline CDR1 SGHAT, CDR2 FQNNGV. The CDR3 length is 15 residues. CDR3 DNA: TGTGCCAGCAGCCGTTCTCAGGGACAGGGAAGGAGCTACACCTTC. Residues: CASSRSQGQGRSYTF.

This clone was picked up many times. This chain joins TRBV15 and TRBJ2-7, with a weak D call TRBD2 (6 bases). This CDR3 region has 16 residues. Per the germline V gene, CDR1 is LNHNV and CDR2 is YYDKDF (reference sequence). V dropped 0 bases and J dropped 2 bases, with 14 bases sitting between them. The CDR3 DNA is TGTGCCACCAGCAGAGATTTTGGACTACCACCCTACGAGCAGTACTTC. Its protein product is CATSRDFGLPPYEQYF.

The rearrangement links TRBV2 to TRBJ2-7; tentatively, D is TRBD2 (7 bases). With 2 bases removed from V and 6 bases from J, the gap between germline ends came to 17 bases. Per the germline V gene, CDR1 is SNHLY and CDR2 is FYNNEI. CDR3 length: 15 residues. CDR3 bases: TGTGCCAGCAGTGAAAGTGGGGGGGCGAAACGCGAGCAGTACTTC. Its translation is CASSESGGAKREQYF.

V gene TRBV9 combines with J gene TRBJ1-1; D not resolved. Germline values: CDR1 SGDLS, CDR2 YYNGEE. The germline V and J ends were trimmed by 4 bases and 4 bases, with 17 bases remaining between them. This CDR3 contains 15 residues. The CDR3 DNA is TGTGCCAGCAGCCCCGCGGGAGGGCGGGTCACTGAAGCTTTCTTT. This translates into CASSPAGGRVTEAFF.

V usage is TRBV11-2 and J usage is TRBJ2-7; a weak D match, TRBD1 (5 bases). The CDR3 is made up of 14 amino acids. Germline assignment: CDR1 SGHAT and CDR2 FQNNGV. The V end was cut by 0 bases, the J end by 2 bases, with 8 bases between. CDR3 amino acids: CASSLDRVPYEQYF. The CDR3 coding sequence is TGTGCCAGCAGCTTAGACAGGGTTCCCTACGAGCAGTACTTC.

This clone was observed once. The chain combines TRBV10-3 with TRBJ2-7; perhaps TRBD1 as D (6 bases). This CDR3 spans 12 amino acids. V shed 3 bases and J shed 6 bases, with 9 bases lying between them. Germline values: CDR1 ENHRY, CDR2 SYGVKD. The CDR3 sequence is CAISEQGSEQYF. The CDR3 DNA follows: TGTGCCATCAGTGAACAGGGTTCCGAGCAGTACTTC.

J is TRBJ2-7 and V is TRBV7-8; maybe TRBD1 (7 bases). The V end lost 3 bases, the J end lost 6 bases, and 27 bases lay between the germline ends. Germline assignment: CDR1 SGHVS and CDR2 FQNEAQ. The CDR3 contains 18 residues. The CDR3 DNA sequence: TGTGCCAGCAGCTTTTGGGTTCAGGGGGGACCCCTGGGGCCCGAGCAGTACTTC. Its translation is CASSFWVQGGPLGPEQYF.

V and J are TRBV25-1 and TRBJ1-1; 7 bases are a match to TRBD1. The V gene's germline CDR1 is MGHDK and CDR2 SYGVNS. Trimming at V came to 1 base and at J to 1 base, leaving 3 bases not matched to a gene. The CDR3 has 15 residues. The CDR3 DNA follows: TGTGCCAGCAGTGAATTGAAGGGGGCGAACACTGAAGCTTTCTTT. It codes for CASSELKGANTEAFF.

This clone has a handful of counts. The V and J genes are TRBV10-3 and TRBJ1-2; D possibly corresponds to TRBD1 (6 bases). Trimming pared 3 bases from V and 6 bases from J, leaving 23 bases between. CDR1 and CDR2 (germline): ENHRY, SYGVKD. CDR3 length: 17 amino acids. The CDR3 nucleotides are TGTGCCATCAGTGATCCGACTCTAGCGGGGGGCGCGGATGGCTACACCTTC. The encoded protein is CAISDPTLAGGADGYTF.